This is a list of T cell receptor beta chains from one sample in a study of neurological immune-mediated disorders. MiXCR, applied by TCRdb to the 5' RACE reads, yields one record per CDR3 protein. Here the sample spans some 65,000 distinct CDR3 sequences, roughly 5.5% being singletons. The sample comprised PBMCs. Receptor source: a woman aged 25 to 39 with multiple sclerosis. The CDR3 runs from the conserved cysteine through the conserved F or W. D genes are given only for firm matches.

d_gene: -; v_gene: TRBV2; j_gene: TRBJ2-2; len: 13; CDR3aa: CASAPGNTGELFF
d_gene: -; v_gene: TRBV7-8; j_gene: TRBJ2-3; len: 14; CDR3aa: CASSSRDPTDTQYF
d_gene: -; v_gene: TRBV6-5; j_gene: TRBJ1-1; len: 14; CDR3aa: CASSYSRWNTEAFF
d_gene: TRBD2; v_gene: TRBV10-3; j_gene: TRBJ2-2; len: 18; CDR3aa: CAITPTGAGGSNTGELFF
d_gene: -; v_gene: TRBV12-3/TRBV12-4; j_gene: TRBJ2-1; len: 16; CDR3aa: CASSLATGTGPNEQFF
d_gene: -; v_gene: TRBV20-1; j_gene: TRBJ2-7; len: 11; CDR3aa: CSARQTYEQYF
d_gene: -; v_gene: TRBV20-1; j_gene: TRBJ2-1; len: 14; CDR3aa: CSARIQADYNEQFF
d_gene: -; v_gene: TRBV7-6; j_gene: TRBJ1-2; len: 15; CDR3aa: CASSPAGDWRDGYTF
d_gene: -; v_gene: TRBV20-1; j_gene: TRBJ1-2; len: 11; CDR3aa: CSARSQSHYTF
d_gene: TRBD1; v_gene: TRBV5-1; j_gene: TRBJ1-1; len: 16; CDR3aa: CASRQGQGVLNTEAFF
d_gene: -; v_gene: TRBV5-1; j_gene: TRBJ2-2; len: 12; CDR3aa: CASSWVTGELFF
d_gene: TRBD2; v_gene: TRBV24-1; j_gene: TRBJ2-3; len: 16; CDR3aa: CATSDPGLVRTDTQYF
d_gene: -; v_gene: TRBV29-1; j_gene: TRBJ2-1; len: 13; CDR3aa: CSSLGSGPNEQFF
d_gene: TRBD1; v_gene: TRBV5-1; j_gene: TRBJ2-7; len: 15; CDR3aa: CASSFDGTAPYEQYF
d_gene: TRBD2; v_gene: TRBV7-2; j_gene: TRBJ2-7; len: 15; CDR3aa: CASSPSLSGGHEQYF
d_gene: TRBD2; v_gene: TRBV20-1; j_gene: TRBJ2-1; len: 14; CDR3aa: CSQTLAGTDNEQFF
d_gene: TRBD2; v_gene: TRBV4-2; j_gene: TRBJ2-7; len: 15; CDR3aa: CASSQDTSGSYEQYF
d_gene: TRBD1; v_gene: TRBV27; j_gene: TRBJ1-6; len: 16; CDR3aa: CASSPDRGTHNSPLHF
d_gene: -; v_gene: TRBV20-1; j_gene: TRBJ2-1; len: 16; CDR3aa: CSATPRNSPSYNEQFF
d_gene: TRBD1; v_gene: TRBV7-2; j_gene: TRBJ2-7; len: 17; CDR3aa: CASSLVQGQTMNYEQYF
d_gene: -; v_gene: TRBV20-1; j_gene: TRBJ2-3; len: 19; CDR3aa: CSARDPAGSGGLSTDTQYF
d_gene: -; v_gene: TRBV3-1; j_gene: TRBJ1-2; len: 13; CDR3aa: CASSPEGRYGYTF
d_gene: -; v_gene: TRBV27; j_gene: TRBJ1-2; len: 16; CDR3aa: CASSLSPGPPGGGYTF
d_gene: TRBD1; v_gene: TRBV5-1; j_gene: TRBJ2-1; len: 17; CDR3aa: CASSSDLDRKSYNEQFF
d_gene: TRBD1; v_gene: TRBV5-5; j_gene: TRBJ2-2; len: 15; CDR3aa: CASSLGTENTGELFF
d_gene: -; v_gene: TRBV10-2; j_gene: TRBJ1-1; len: 17; CDR3aa: CASSESRMGGANTEAFF
d_gene: -; v_gene: TRBV18; j_gene: TRBJ1-4; len: 12; CDR3aa: CVSSPSTRKLFF
d_gene: -; v_gene: TRBV29-1; j_gene: TRBJ2-7; len: 11; CDR3aa: CSAQHSYEQYF
d_gene: -; v_gene: TRBV5-1; j_gene: TRBJ1-2; len: 13; CDR3aa: CASSIQEYYGYTF
d_gene: -; v_gene: TRBV20-1; j_gene: TRBJ1-1; len: 15; CDR3aa: CSARETGTLNTEAFF
d_gene: -; v_gene: TRBV5-1; j_gene: TRBJ2-4; len: 14; CDR3aa: CASSTQGLENIQYF
d_gene: TRBD1; v_gene: TRBV7-2; j_gene: TRBJ1-5; len: 13; CDR3aa: CASSQDRGQPQNF
d_gene: -; v_gene: TRBV4-1; j_gene: TRBJ1-1; len: 16; CDR3aa: CASSQEFNRDNTEAFF
d_gene: -; v_gene: TRBV5-1; j_gene: TRBJ2-7; len: 15; CDR3aa: CASSPDRTLSYEQYF
d_gene: TRBD1; v_gene: TRBV5-1; j_gene: TRBJ1-4; len: 11; CDR3aa: CASSLGQGLFF
d_gene: -; v_gene: TRBV10-2; j_gene: TRBJ2-7; len: 15; CDR3aa: CASSPDRSLAYEQYF
d_gene: -; v_gene: TRBV15; j_gene: TRBJ2-7; len: 13; CDR3aa: CATAGGTTYEQYF
d_gene: -; v_gene: TRBV18; j_gene: TRBJ1-2; len: 13; CDR3aa: CANSPGRDWGYTF
d_gene: -; v_gene: TRBV10-3; j_gene: TRBJ2-7; len: 13; CDR3aa: CAISGGQNYEQYF
d_gene: TRBD1; v_gene: TRBV28; j_gene: TRBJ2-1; len: 21; CDR3aa: CASSLRQGASRLSEPYNEQFF
d_gene: -; v_gene: TRBV18; j_gene: TRBJ1-1; len: 14; CDR3aa: CASSPAGRGTEAFF
d_gene: TRBD2; v_gene: TRBV3-1; j_gene: TRBJ2-4; len: 17; CDR3aa: CASSPRGSGGFSNIQYF
d_gene: -; v_gene: TRBV28; j_gene: TRBJ2-1; len: 12; CDR3aa: CASSHDYNEQFF
d_gene: -; v_gene: TRBV7-2; j_gene: TRBJ2-7; len: 14; CDR3aa: CASRRVGQSYEQYF